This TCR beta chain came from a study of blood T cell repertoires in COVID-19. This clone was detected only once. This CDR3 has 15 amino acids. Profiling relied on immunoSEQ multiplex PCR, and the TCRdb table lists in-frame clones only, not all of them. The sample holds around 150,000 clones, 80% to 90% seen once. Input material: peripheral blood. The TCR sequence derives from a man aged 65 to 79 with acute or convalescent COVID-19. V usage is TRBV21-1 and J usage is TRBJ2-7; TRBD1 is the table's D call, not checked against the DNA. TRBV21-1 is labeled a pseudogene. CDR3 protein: CASSTPGQGRFEQYF. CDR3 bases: TGTGCCAGCAGCACCCCGGGACAGGGAAGATTCGAGCAGTACTTC.